Sequencing of this T cell receptor (beta chain) was carried out in a study of regulatory T cells in long-lasting Graves disease (dated by TCRdb to the early 2020s). With regard to the full study: Newly diagnosed Graves' disease patients had taken antithyroid drugs for less than 3 months. A total of roughly 33 samples were covered by TCR sequencing, comprising approximately 13 persistent and approximately 20 newly diagnosed Graves' disease patients. The study was registered as a clinical trial and conducted in China. This study used TCR sequencing and RNA sequencing of peripheral blood to compare persistent Graves' disease patients against newly diagnosed Graves' disease patients. Results the study describes overall, beyond this receptor: Sequencing and analysis were restricted to the TCR beta chain. Lower TCR Shannon entropy and fewer highly expanded clones were observed in persistent Graves' disease patients than in newly diagnosed patients, which suggested clonal expansion. As a limitation, the authors acknowledged that the small sample size may reduce accuracy. TRBV28, TRBJ1-2 and TRBJ2-5 were preferentially used in persistent disease, while TRBV20-1 and TRBJ2-1 were favored in newly diagnosed disease. Only peripheral blood was studied, because thyroid tissue, the primary lesion, was inaccessible. More public clonotypes were shared among persistent patients (about 2,800) than among newly diagnosed patients (966).

The time point label of this sample denotes: newly diagnosed GD, antithyroid drugs for less than 3 months. RNA was extracted from PBMCs in TRIzol for both TCR sequencing and RNA sequencing. The diagnosis of Graves' disease followed American Thyroid Association guidelines. The patients came from an endocrinology department in Xi'an, China. From each patient, nine milliliters of peripheral blood was collected into an EDTA anticoagulant tube. Ficoll Paque Plus density gradient separation was used to isolate PBMCs, and no further T cell sorting was performed. An Agilent 2100 Bioanalyzer and agarose gel were used to assess RNA quality, and a NanoDrop 2000 was used to measure RNA concentration. This clonotype was counted many times. The specificity of this receptor is unknown. No base qualities exist here, and no much larger clone lies one base off it. The library relied on multiplex PCR. Sequencing used an Illumina HiSeq 4000. iRepertoire HTBI primers and Arm-PCR amplification of CDR3 regions were used to construct TCR beta libraries. Gel purification was performed on PCR products prior to sequencing. As for how the authors treated the data: Gene usage analysis of CDR3 amino acid clonotypes used the roughly 60 TRBV and about 14 TRBJ segments found across samples. COPE and FqMerger were used to merge the filtered high-quality paired reads into contigs. BLAST was used to align contigs to the IMGT TRBV, TRBD and TRBJ reference genes, and CDR3 was defined following IMGT. Clonotypes above 0.1% frequency were classified as highly expanded clones. Shannon entropy served as the measure of repertoire diversity, while the Gini coefficient captured V-J evenness. A clonotype found in more than one individual was treated as public. TCRdb trimmed public reads at Q25 via fastp, called clones via MiXCR and kept in-frame beta chains. Each CDR3 protein gets just one entry, which takes the most common genes and DNA from the rows behind it. These V and J calls rely on TCRdb rather than the paper's analysis. The sample table shows roughly 420,000 distinct CDR3 sequences, and about a sixth are seen once. Clones ranked in the top ten supply around 23% of the sample.

As encoded in the germline V gene (reference sequence), CDR1 is GTSNPN while CDR2 is SVGIG. The CDR3 starts with the cysteine, ends with the phenylalanine, and has 15 residues. Just the 45-base CDR3 DNA is kept, in frame starting at base 1. The junction carries 17 bases between V and J, which are trimmed by 3 bases and 3 bases respectively. A further study also used this sample, focusing on T cells in Graves' hyperthyroidism and ophthalmopathy. As the second study states: A patient counted as having stable Graves' hyperthyroidism if no progression to ophthalmopathy occurred over 18 months of follow-up. The hyperthyroidism patients were between 18 and 65 years old and newly diagnosed, with a disease duration of less than 2 months. The study excluded patients with uncontrolled infections, other autoimmune diseases, pregnancy or lactation. Diagnoses relied on clinical symptoms, serum thyroxine and TRAb, thyroid ultrasound and orbital computed tomography. For the first round of RT-PCR on the TCR CDR3, the HTBI primer set was used together with the Qiagen OneStep RT-PCR kit. Blood samples also contained most of the expanded thyroid clonotypes (frequency above 0.001), which suggests that blood repertoires may reflect thyroid immune responses. In cross-validation, a model built on a 13 V-J signature told ophthalmopathy apart from stable hyperthyroidism with roughly 87% sensitivity and roughly 82% specificity, and in testing the same model reached 80%/75%. In validation, the model predicted progression to ophthalmopathy with over 60% sensitivity and 72% to 85% specificity, a median of 6.5 months before onset. TCR V-J signatures able to tell the groups apart were searched for in a discovery cohort of 100 patients, of whom more than 40 had Graves' ophthalmopathy and about 55 had stable Graves' hyperthyroidism. Whether ophthalmopathy could be predicted prospectively was tested in an independent validation cohort made up of under 20 hyperthyroidism patients plus 17 patients who later progressed to ophthalmopathy. The 100 or so discovery patients were divided at random into training and test sets in a 7:3 ratio. In addition, the study compared T-cell repertoires in thyroid tissue and in blood from several Graves' hyperthyroidism patients. Following sampling, methimazole starting at 30 mg daily was given to hyperthyroidism patients, and high-dose intravenous methylprednisolone was given to ophthalmopathy patients. The libraries were constructed in a second round of multiplex PCR and then size-selected and purified. Paired-end sequencing of the libraries was performed with 100 bp reads on an Illumina HiSeq2000. SOAPnuke was used to process the raw data, throwing out any read that contained adapters or uncalled bases, had a mean Phred below 15, or lacked an exact constant-primer or identifier match. High-quality paired reads were merged using COPE v1.2.5, and each unique nucleotide sequence was defined as a clonotype. MiTCR v1.1 was used to align clonotypes to the IMGT TRBV, TRBD and TRBJ reference segments. Only V-J combinations with frequency above 0.0001, covering 99% to 99.2% of repertoires, were analysed. A TCS score was defined as the ratio of F50 (clonal expansion) to E x V (chaos), with BLOSUM62-based TCRdist applied between CDR3 peptides within each V-J. Welch's t-statistics and random forest reduced several hundred V-J features to under 15, which were used in a naive Bayes classifier (R e1071). No statistical method was used to fix the sample size in advance, and group allocation was not hidden from the investigators. The paper describes TCR Vbeta CDR3 sequencing of 120 to 150 peripheral blood samples, made up of 43 ophthalmopathy patients, over 70 hyperthyroidism patients and 17 progressor patients.

In this chain, TRBV30 is recombined with TRBJ1-2; the D gene is possibly TRBD1, with 6 bases matching. The sequence derives from a woman aged 18 to 35 with Graves disease. Donor details come from another sample of the same person, matched by shared clones. Material: peripheral blood mononuclear cells (PBMCs), obtained at new diagnosis, from a patient treated with antithyroid drugs. The CDR3 is CAWRGGGGGDYGYTF. The sequenced DNA is TGTGCCTGGAGGGGCGGGGGCGGGGGCGACTATGGCTACACCTTC.